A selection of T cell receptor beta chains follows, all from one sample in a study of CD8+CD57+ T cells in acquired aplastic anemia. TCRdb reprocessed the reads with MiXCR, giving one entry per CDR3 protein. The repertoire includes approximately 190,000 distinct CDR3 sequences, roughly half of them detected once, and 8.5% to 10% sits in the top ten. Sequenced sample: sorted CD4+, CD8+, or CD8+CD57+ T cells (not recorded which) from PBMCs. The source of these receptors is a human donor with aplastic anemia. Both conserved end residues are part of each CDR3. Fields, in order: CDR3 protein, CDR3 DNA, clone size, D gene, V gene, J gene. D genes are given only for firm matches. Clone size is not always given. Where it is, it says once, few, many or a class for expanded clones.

CDR3aa: CASSLMQETQYF
CDR3nt: TGTGCCAGCAGCTTAATGCAAGAGACCCAGTACTTC
abundance: -
d_gene: -
v_gene: TRBV7-2
j_gene: TRBJ2-5

CDR3aa: CASSFQGREAFF
CDR3nt: TGTGCCAGCAGCTTCCAGGGGCGTGAAGCTTTCTTT
abundance: -
d_gene: -
v_gene: TRBV7-3
j_gene: TRBJ1-1

CDR3aa: CASSLDIIQPLHF
CDR3nt: TGTGCCAGCAGCTTAGACATAATTCAGCCCCTCCACTTT
abundance: -
d_gene: -
v_gene: TRBV7-8
j_gene: TRBJ1-6

CDR3aa: CASSPESVVETQYF
CDR3nt: TGTGCCAGCTCACCAGAAAGCGTTGTGGAGACCCAGTACTTC
abundance: few
d_gene: -
v_gene: TRBV18
j_gene: TRBJ2-5

CDR3aa: CASSLHLPSTDTQYF
CDR3nt: TGTGCCAGCAGCTTACATCTACCAAGCACAGATACGCAGTATTTT
abundance: -
d_gene: -
v_gene: TRBV11-2
j_gene: TRBJ2-3

CDR3aa: CASSRDRGDTEAFF
CDR3nt: TGTGCCAGTAGTAGGGACAGGGGAGACACTGAAGCTTTCTTT
abundance: -
d_gene: TRBD1
v_gene: TRBV19
j_gene: TRBJ1-1

CDR3aa: CASSLLGAHGNTIYF
CDR3nt: TGTGCCAGCAGCTTGCTGGGGGCGCACGGAAACACCATATATTTT
abundance: -
d_gene: -
v_gene: TRBV25-1
j_gene: TRBJ1-3

CDR3aa: CASSLGPQGCANTGELFF
CDR3nt: TGTGCCAGCAGCTTAGGTCCCCAGGGCTGTGCGAACACCGGGGAGCTGTTTTTT
abundance: -
d_gene: -
v_gene: TRBV11-2
j_gene: TRBJ2-2

CDR3aa: CASSTSQETQYF
CDR3nt: TGTGCCAGCAGCACCTCCCAAGAGACCCAGTACTTC
abundance: -
d_gene: -
v_gene: TRBV7-2
j_gene: TRBJ2-5

CDR3aa: CASSVASSSGTGGLGNSPLHF
CDR3nt: TGTGCCAGCAGCGTAGCTAGCTCAAGTGGGACAGGGGGTTTAGGGAATTCACCCCTCCACTTT
abundance: -
d_gene: TRBD1
v_gene: TRBV9
j_gene: TRBJ1-6

CDR3aa: CASNSRQGGRQYF
CDR3nt: TGTGCCAGCAACAGCAGACAGGGAGGTAGGCAGTACTTC
abundance: once
d_gene: -
v_gene: TRBV5-4
j_gene: TRBJ2-7

CDR3aa: CSARDQSETQYF
CDR3nt: TGCAGTGCGCGGGATCAATCAGAGACCCAGTACTTC
abundance: many
d_gene: -
v_gene: TRBV20-1
j_gene: TRBJ2-5

CDR3aa: CASSIRAGNTEAFF
CDR3nt: TGTGCCAGTAGTATACGGGCGGGGAACACTGAAGCTTTCTTT
abundance: many
d_gene: -
v_gene: TRBV19
j_gene: TRBJ1-1

CDR3aa: CAISDQGRSTEAFF
CDR3nt: TGTGCCATCAGTGATCAGGGGAGGTCCACTGAAGCTTTCTTT
abundance: many
d_gene: -
v_gene: TRBV10-3
j_gene: TRBJ1-1

CDR3aa: CSARGTSGYTQYF
CDR3nt: TGCAGTGCTAGAGGGACTAGCGGATATACGCAGTATTTT
abundance: many
d_gene: TRBD2
v_gene: TRBV20-1
j_gene: TRBJ2-3

CDR3aa: CASSYYPEESPLHF
CDR3nt: TGTGCCAGCAGTTACTACCCCGAGGAGTCACCCCTCCACTTT
abundance: -
d_gene: -
v_gene: TRBV6-5
j_gene: TRBJ1-6

CDR3aa: CASSLRGLRYNEQFF
CDR3nt: TGTGCCAGCAGCCTCCGGGGCCTGCGCTACAATGAGCAGTTCTTC
abundance: many
d_gene: -
v_gene: TRBV7-2
j_gene: TRBJ2-1

CDR3aa: CAISVDRSNTGELFF
CDR3nt: TGTGCCATCAGTGTGGACAGATCGAACACCGGGGAGCTGTTTTTT
abundance: -
d_gene: -
v_gene: TRBV10-3
j_gene: TRBJ2-2

CDR3aa: CASSSSTGHSNQPQHF
CDR3nt: TGTGCCAGCAGTTCGTCGACAGGCCATAGCAATCAGCCCCAGCATTTT
abundance: few
d_gene: -
v_gene: TRBV6-2/TRBV6-3
j_gene: TRBJ1-5

CDR3aa: CSASSGQVPGNTIYF
CDR3nt: TGCAGTGCTAGTTCCGGACAGGTCCCTGGAAACACCATATATTTT
abundance: many
d_gene: TRBD1
v_gene: TRBV20-1
j_gene: TRBJ1-3

CDR3aa: CATSRGTVIRSEAFF
CDR3nt: TGTGCCACCAGCAGGGGGACAGTAATACGGAGTGAAGCTTTCTTT
abundance: -
d_gene: TRBD1
v_gene: TRBV15
j_gene: TRBJ1-1

CDR3aa: CAISEPGGSETQYF
CDR3nt: TGTGCCATCAGCGAGCCAGGGGGCTCAGAGACCCAGTACTTC
abundance: -
d_gene: TRBD1
v_gene: TRBV10-3
j_gene: TRBJ2-5

CDR3aa: CAWKGMDTIYF
CDR3nt: TGTGCCTGGAAGGGGATGGACACCATATATTTT
abundance: few
d_gene: -
v_gene: TRBV7-9
j_gene: TRBJ1-3

CDR3aa: CASSLGGDREQYF
CDR3nt: TGTGCCAGCAGCTTAGGGGGGGACCGCGAGCAGTACTTC
abundance: many
d_gene: TRBD2
v_gene: TRBV7-3
j_gene: TRBJ2-7

CDR3aa: CASRQGATGELFF
CDR3nt: TGCGCTTCAAGGCAGGGCGCAACCGGGGAGCTGTTTTTT
abundance: many
d_gene: -
v_gene: TRBV5-1
j_gene: TRBJ2-2

CDR3aa: CASSMTGSNQPQHF
CDR3nt: TGTGCCAGCAGTATGACCGGGAGCAATCAGCCCCAGCATTTT
abundance: many
d_gene: -
v_gene: TRBV2
j_gene: TRBJ1-5

CDR3aa: CASRASGVQFF
CDR3nt: TGTGCCAGCCGAGCATCAGGTGTGCAGTTCTTC
abundance: many
d_gene: -
v_gene: TRBV5-4
j_gene: TRBJ2-1

CDR3aa: CASSNTVPDTQYF
CDR3nt: TGTGCCAGCAGCAATACAGTTCCAGATACGCAGTATTTT
abundance: many
d_gene: -
v_gene: TRBV6-2/TRBV6-3
j_gene: TRBJ2-3

CDR3aa: CATSDRTYEQYF
CDR3nt: TGTGCCACCAGTGACCGAACCTACGAGCAGTACTTC
abundance: few
d_gene: -
v_gene: TRBV24-1
j_gene: TRBJ2-7

CDR3aa: CASSLVQGAGETQYF
CDR3nt: TGTGCCAGCAGCTTAGTACAGGGGGCTGGAGAGACCCAATACTTC
abundance: -
d_gene: TRBD1
v_gene: TRBV7-9
j_gene: TRBJ2-5

CDR3aa: CASSLLASYEQYF
CDR3nt: TGTGCCAGCAGTTTATTGGCCAGCTACGAGCAGTACTTC
abundance: -
d_gene: -
v_gene: TRBV27
j_gene: TRBJ2-7

CDR3aa: CASSEGGTGGVDEQYF
CDR3nt: TGTGCCAGCAGTGAAGGCGGGACAGGGGGCGTCGACGAGCAGTACTTC
abundance: many
d_gene: TRBD1
v_gene: TRBV2
j_gene: TRBJ2-7

CDR3aa: CASSTEGPYGYTF
CDR3nt: TGTGCCAGCAGCACAGAGGGACCTTATGGCTACACCTTC
abundance: many
d_gene: -
v_gene: TRBV7-2
j_gene: TRBJ1-2

CDR3aa: CASSFSEYYEQYF
CDR3nt: TGTGCCAGCAGCTTCTCGGAATATTACGAGCAGTACTTC
abundance: few
d_gene: -
v_gene: TRBV7-8
j_gene: TRBJ2-7

CDR3aa: CASSPLFATNEKLFF
CDR3nt: TGTGCCAGCAGCCCCTTGTTTGCAACTAATGAAAAACTGTTTTTT
abundance: few
d_gene: -
v_gene: TRBV27
j_gene: TRBJ1-4

CDR3aa: CSAREVGTQLYNEQFF
CDR3nt: TGCAGTGCTAGAGAGGTAGGGACACAACTCTACAATGAGCAGTTCTTC
abundance: -
d_gene: -
v_gene: TRBV20-1
j_gene: TRBJ2-1

CDR3aa: CARKRGKYGYTF
CDR3nt: TGTGCCAGAAAAAGGGGGAAATATGGCTACACCTTC
abundance: -
d_gene: -
v_gene: TRBV2
j_gene: TRBJ1-2

CDR3aa: CASSRTGTSGSMGSTDTQYF
CDR3nt: TGTGCCAGCAGCCGAACCGGGACTAGCGGGAGTATGGGGAGCACAGATACGCAGTATTTT
abundance: -
d_gene: TRBD2
v_gene: TRBV3-1
j_gene: TRBJ2-3

CDR3aa: CASSPGLADTDTQYF
CDR3nt: TGTGCCTCATCCCCGGGACTAGCGGACACAGATACGCAGTATTTT
abundance: few
d_gene: TRBD2
v_gene: TRBV10-3
j_gene: TRBJ2-3

CDR3aa: CASSYLQGTNEKLFF
CDR3nt: TGTGCCAGCAGTTACTTACAGGGAACTAATGAAAAACTGTTTTTT
abundance: -
d_gene: -
v_gene: TRBV6-5
j_gene: TRBJ1-4

CDR3aa: CASTRDSSYNEQFF
CDR3nt: TGTGCCAGCACCCGTGATAGCTCCTACAATGAGCAGTTCTTC
abundance: once
d_gene: -
v_gene: TRBV27
j_gene: TRBJ2-1

CDR3aa: CASSPTSGAETQYF
CDR3nt: TGCGCCAGCAGTCCGACTAGCGGGGCAGAGACCCAGTACTTC
abundance: -
d_gene: TRBD2
v_gene: TRBV10-2
j_gene: TRBJ2-5

CDR3aa: CASSPSQGSGYTF
CDR3nt: TGCGCCAGCAGCCCATCACAGGGTAGTGGCTACACCTTC
abundance: many
d_gene: -
v_gene: TRBV4-3
j_gene: TRBJ1-2

CDR3aa: CASSLHRLLNTEAFF
CDR3nt: TGTGCCAGCAGCTTGCACAGGCTGCTAAACACTGAAGCTTTCTTT
abundance: many
d_gene: -
v_gene: TRBV5-6
j_gene: TRBJ1-1

CDR3aa: CASRIAGGGEQYF
CDR3nt: TGCGCCAGCAGGATAGCGGGAGGGGGAGAGCAGTACTTC
abundance: many
d_gene: TRBD2
v_gene: TRBV5-1
j_gene: TRBJ2-7

CDR3aa: CASSVRSYEQYF
CDR3nt: TGTGCCAGCAGTGTTCGGTCGTACGAGCAGTACTTC
abundance: few
d_gene: -
v_gene: TRBV2
j_gene: TRBJ2-7

CDR3aa: CATRDGLDGYTF
CDR3nt: TGTGCCACCAGGGACGGGCTGGATGGCTACACCTTC
abundance: -
d_gene: -
v_gene: TRBV15
j_gene: TRBJ1-2